This T cell receptor (beta chain) came from a study of HIV-infected children after antiretroviral therapy interruption (dated by TCRdb to the late 2010s). Background on the whole study: Eight children, all with CD4+ count above 500 and viral load below 50 copies/ml, were included, of whom four were on planned treatment interruption and four were on continuous treatment. A median age of 9.5 years was recorded in the interruption group, and a median age of about 8 years was recorded in the continuous treatment group. Interruption-arm samples came from week 0, week 12, end of interruption (week 24 or 48), and about 3 years after study end. For the continuous-treatment arm, samples from the corresponding weeks 0, 48 and 150 were analyzed. Most participating children had recorded exposure to EBV and CMV. Alongside thymic output measurements, TCR repertoires of children on planned treatment interruption were compared with TCR repertoires of children on continuous antiretroviral treatment. Summary of the overall study and its limitations: The small number of patients is a limitation of the study, so the data should be interpreted with caution. In the naive CD4+ repertoires of PTI patients, CDR3 sharing between time points dropped after the start of interruption, while many sequences were shared between the end of interruption and 3 years later. Sorted CD45RA+ naive cells might include minor non-naive CD45RA+ populations such as EMRA or stem memory cells. An increase in the naive CD4+ Gini coefficient was observed by the end of treatment interruption, suggesting clonal expansion, and a return to baseline was observed by 3 years.

Turning to this clonotype: What this receptor recognizes is not known. The sample holds no much larger clone one base away, and base qualities are not on file.

The treatment or condition label here, explained by the study, means: PENTA 11 planned treatment interruption arm or continuous ART arm. The participants were children from the United Kingdom between 2 and 15 years old who had been on ART with at least three drugs for 24 weeks or longer. Cryopreserved PBMCs with at least 5 million viable cells were required; several candidate patients were excluded for low viable PBMC yield. Naive CD4+ CD45RA+ CD45RO- T cells were FACS-sorted from thawed PBMCs on a FACSAria III cell sorter. Sorted cells were fixed, and RNA was extracted using the RNeasy FFPE kit followed by the RNeasy Micro kit. Including cysteine and phenylalanine, the CDR3 has 13 amino acids. Only the CDR3 region is kept as DNA, spanning 39 bases read in frame from base 1. The germline V gene encodes CDR1 SGDLS and CDR2 YYNGEE. V loses 0 bases at its end and J loses 4 bases; junction bases beyond the gene matches: 0.

The protocol used for the library was 3' RACE. TCR libraries were constructed from RNA with a 3' RACE protocol that used unique molecular identifiers to correct for PCR amplification bias. As many as 12 amplicon libraries were pooled and then sequenced on an Illumina MiSeq using v2 2x250 paired-end chemistry. The paper's processing steps were these. Reads were processed with Decombinator to assign V and J genes and CDR3, with barcode-based error and PCR bias correction. Before the Gini coefficient was calculated with the R ineq package, repertoires were subsampled to the same depth. Three approaches were used to assess CDR3 similarity: GLIPH, Hamming distance and a shared triplet metric. In-frame beta chains were kept once TCRdb had trimmed the public reads at Q25 with fastp and called clones with MiXCR. Each CDR3 protein appears once, grouped with its most common genes and DNA. The V and J calls and clone size come from TCRdb's table, not from the authors' own analysis. A total of around 47,000 distinct CDR3 sequences appear in this sample, roughly 4.5% of them only once. 0.55% to 0.85% of the sample goes to the ten largest clones.

The chain is encoded by TRBV9 joined to TRBJ1-2; TRBD1 aligns with 7 central bases. The TCR sequence derives from a pool of human donors with HIV. The sample here was CD45RA+ CD4+ T cells from PBMCs, pooled from several time points, taken from a donor given antiretroviral therapy, either interrupted or continuous. The sample's cell subset or site, from its label and the paper: naive CD4+ CD45RA+ CD45RO- T cells. The CDR3 sequence is CASSVGTGYGYTF. The DNA reads as follows: TGTGCCAGCAGCGTAGGGACAGGCTATGGCTACACCTTC. Here the CDR3 is joined to the reference TRBV9 and TRBJ1-2 genes, and the full variable domain is: DSGVTQTPKHLITATGQRVTLRCSPRSGDLSVYWYQQSLDQGLQFLIQYYNGEERAKGNILERFSAQQFPDLHSELNLSSLELGDSALYFCASSVGTGYGYTFGSGTRLTVV.